A single sample gave rise to the 28 T cell receptor beta chains below, sequenced in a study of blood T cell repertoires in COVID-19 (dated by TCRdb to the early 2020s). The library came from the immunoSEQ multiplex PCR assay. What TCRdb holds here is the immuneACCESS table cut down to in-frame rearrangements. Part of the clones is not present; checked against another copy, under half of the missing clones reflect an unresolved V gene, and the others are unexplained. The sample table shows 100,000 to 110,000 clones, and roughly 80% are seen once. Of the sample, 9% to 14% is held by the ten largest clones. The sequenced sample was peripheral blood. Receptors originate from a woman in her 70s with acute or convalescent COVID-19.

The gene calls are TRBV25-1 and TRBJ2-3, with 8 bases that match TRBD2. This CDR3 comprises 18 residues. The junction had 9 bases not matched to a gene; V was cut back by 0 bases and J by 1 base. CDR1 and CDR2 from the germline V gene are MGHDK and SYGVNS. This chain's CDR3 is CASSEYFVAGQRTDTQYF. CDR3 in DNA: TGTGCCAGCAGTGAATATTTTGTAGCGGGGCAACGCACAGATACGCAGTATTTT. The full variable domain, with the rest looked up from reference TRBV25-1 and TRBJ2-3, is EADIYQTPRYLVIGTGKKITLECSQTMGHDKMYWYQQDPGMELHLIHYSYGVNSTEKGDLSSESTVSRIRTEHFPLTLESARPSHTSQYLCASSEYFVAGQRTDTQYFGPGTRLTVL.

The chain joins TRBV6-5 to TRBJ1-1; possible D gene TRBD1, 6 bases. With 5 bases removed from V and 2 bases from J, the gap between germline ends came to 9 bases. Germline V gene data show CDR1 as MNHEY and CDR2 as SVGAGI. This CDR3 has 13 residues. The CDR3 protein is CASSHRANTEAFF. The DNA for the CDR3 is TGTGCCAGCAGTCACAGGGCTAACACTGAAGCTTTCTTT.

The chain couples TRBV7-3 to TRBJ1-2; the D is unclear. This CDR3 has 17 residues. Trimming left V 0 bases short and J 2 bases short, with 16 bases between. Germline values: CDR1 SGHTA, CDR2 FQGTGA. CDR3 loop: CASSLTSQRGANYGYTF. The DNA of the CDR3 is TGTGCCAGCAGCTTAACCTCCCAACGGGGTGCAAACTATGGCTACACCTTC.

Comments on this clone: Within the sample, other DNA sequences also encode this same CDR3. V and J are TRBV18 and TRBJ1-1; D is ambiguous. The CDR3 extends over 14 amino acids. Per germline, CDR1 KGHSH and CDR2 LQKENI. Trimming took off 3 bases at V and 1 base at J, with 9 bases between the two ends. The CDR3 region is CASSPGRGNTEAFF. The DNA of the CDR3 is TGTGCCAGCTCACCTGGACGGGGGAACACTGAAGCTTTCTTT.

This clone was observed once. For the CDR3, the DNA is TGTGCCAGCAGCCAAGACCTGGGACAGGGGGGGGATGGCTACACCTTC. This sequence encodes CASSQDLGQGGDGYTF. V gene TRBV3-1 (or the pseudogene TRBV3-2) combines with J gene TRBJ1-2; 11 bases are shared with TRBD1. Germline trimming cut 0 bases from V and 6 bases from J; bases unmatched to any gene: 6. The CDR3 contains 16 residues. CDR1 is LGHDT and CDR2 is YNNKEL in the germline V gene (reference sequence).

The chain carries TRBV7-2 and TRBJ2-2; D is unclear. The ends were cut back, 2 bases at V and 7 bases at J, with 11 bases in the middle. CDR1 SGHTA and CDR2 FQGNSA come from the germline V gene. The CDR3 is made up of 14 amino acids. The DNA for the CDR3 is TGTGCCAGCAGCTTAAGCCAGGCGAGCGGGGAGCTGTTTTTT. This gives the protein CASSLSQASGELFF.

The genes are TRBV10-3 and TRBJ1-5; 8 bases are shared with TRBD1. Germline V lookup: CDR1 ENHRY, CDR2 SYGVKD. The length of the CDR3 is 14 residues. The trim removed 2 bases at V and 6 bases at J, leaving 3 bases unmatched. The CDR3 DNA sequence: TGTGCCATCAGTGAGGACCAGGGGGCTCAGCCCCAGCATTTT. It is translated as CAISEDQGAQPQHF.

The chain is built from TRBV10-1 and TRBJ1-6; 7 bases are a match to TRBD1. This CDR3 is 13 amino acids long. The germline V gene encodes CDR1 WNHNN and CDR2 SYGVQD (reference sequence). Trimming at V came to 6 bases and at J to 7 bases, leaving 3 bases not matched to a gene. In DNA form, the CDR3 reads TGCGCCAGCAGCGACAGGGTAAATTCACCCCTCCACTTT. It translates to CASSDRVNSPLHF.

This chain links TRBV6-5 with TRBJ2-3, with TRBD1 identical over 7 bases. CDR1 is MNHEY and CDR2 is SVGAGI in the germline V gene. The CDR3 runs to 12 residues. Unmatched junction bases numbered 8, after V lost 6 bases and J lost 11 bases. CDR3 DNA: TGTGCCAGCAGGGACCGACAGGGCGAGCAGTATTTT. It codes for CASRDRQGEQYF.

The rearrangement uses TRBV9 and TRBJ1-6, with no clear D. Trimming left V 0 bases short and J 5 bases short, with 12 bases between. This CDR3 comprises 16 residues. Germline CDR1 is SGDLS and CDR2 is YYNGEE. The CDR3 nucleotides read TGTGCCAGCAGCGTAGGTCCGGGGAATGATAATTCACCCCTCCACTTT. This codes for CASSVGPGNDNSPLHF.

This chain connects TRBV25-1 to TRBJ2-2, with TRBD2 matching 8 bases. The CDR3 sequence is 15 residues long. The J segment lost 6 bases and the V segment lost 1 base, leaving 4 bases of the junction unmatched. Germline V CDR1 and CDR2: MGHDK, SYGVNS. The CDR3, as DNA: TGTGCCAGCAGTGAATTCGGGGGGGTAGCCGGGGAGCTGTTTTTT. It yields the protein CASSEFGGVAGELFF.

The V call is TRBV5-1, the J call TRBJ1-4, with D tentatively TRBD1 (5 bases). The CDR3 is 15 amino acids. Germline V gives CDR1 SGHRS, CDR2 YFSETQ. Trimming took 0 bases from V and 7 from J, leaving 13 bases between them. CDR3 sequence: CASSLDQGQGEKLFF. The CDR3 region has the DNA TGCGCCAGCAGCTTGGATCAAGGGCAGGGTGAAAAACTGTTTTTT.

The chain combines TRBV19 with TRBJ1-2; TRBD1 matches at 8 bases. The CDR3 extends over 15 amino acids. J lost 6 bases, V lost 3 bases, and 9 bases had no gene match. Germline CDR1 reads LNHDA; CDR2 reads SQIVND (reference sequence). The CDR3 DNA reads TGTGCCAGTAGTATTGACAGGGGACGGAGGAATGGCTACACCTTC. Translating it yields CASSIDRGRRNGYTF.

The chain joins TRBV10-3 to TRBJ2-1, with 8 bases matching TRBD2. This CDR3 comprises 17 residues. Trimming at V came to 0 bases and at J to 3 bases, leaving 7 bases not matched to a gene. Germline assignment: CDR1 ENHRY and CDR2 SYGVKD. The CDR3 is CAISESRLAGLYNEQFF. The CDR3 nucleotides read TGTGCCATCAGTGAGTCGAGGCTAGCGGGCCTCTACAATGAGCAGTTCTTC.

V is TRBV4-2 and J is TRBJ2-5; TRBD2 agrees at 13 bases. Germline values: CDR1 LGHNA, CDR2 YNFKEQ. J was trimmed by 4 bases and V by 1 base; bases with no gene match: 6. CDR3 length: 17 amino acids. Written as DNA, the CDR3 is TGTGCCAGCAGCCAAGGGATCGGGACTAGCGGGACAGAGACCCAGTACTTC. Its translation: CASSQGIGTSGTETQYF.

This chain uses TRBV6-2 or TRBV6-3 with TRBJ2-7, with 9 bases lining up with TRBD2. V gave up 2 bases and J gave up 7 bases; unmatched junction bases: 12. The CDR3 loop spans 16 amino acids. Germline V CDR1 and CDR2: MNHEY, SVGEGT. Written as DNA, the CDR3 is TGTGCCAGCAGTTACAGGGATGCGCGGGGGGGTGCAGAGCAGTACGTC. Amino acids: CASSYRDARGGAEQYV.

The chain couples TRBV10-3 to TRBJ2-2; 10 bases line up with TRBD1. Germline V gene data show CDR1 as ENHRY and CDR2 as SYGVKD. There are 15 residues in the CDR3. With 9 bases clipped from V and 2 bases from J, the junction kept 6 bases outside the gene matches. The CDR3 spells CAILETGGNTGELFF. In nucleotides, the CDR3 is TGTGCCATATTAGAGACAGGGGGCAACACCGGGGAGCTGTTTTTT.

The chain couples TRBV2 to TRBJ2-3, with TRBD2 matching over 11 bases. Germline V CDR1 and CDR2: SNHLY, FYNNEI. V shed 6 bases and J 1 base; nucleotides not matched to a gene: 6. CDR3 size: 16 residues. The CDR3 loop is CASRAELAGGTDTQYF. The DNA of the CDR3 is TGTGCCAGCAGGGCCGAACTAGCGGGGGGCACAGATACGCAGTATTTT.

The rearrangement joins TRBV6-5 to TRBJ2-7, with TRBD1 as a possible D gene (5 bases). The length of the CDR3 is 14 residues. Germline-derived CDR1 and CDR2 are MNHEY and SVGAGI. V gave up 0 bases and J gave up 4 bases, with 10 bases separating them. In DNA form, the CDR3 reads TGTGCCAGCAGTTACTCGGCAGGGAAATACGAGCAGTACTTC. Translation: CASSYSAGKYEQYF.

This chain uses TRBV18 with TRBJ2-7; a possible D gene is TRBD1 (6 bases). There are 13 residues in the CDR3. Per the germline V gene, CDR1 is KGHSH and CDR2 is LQKENI. The V end was cut by 6 bases, the J end by 6 bases, with 15 bases between. The DNA of the CDR3 is TGTGCCAGCTCCCCGACGGACAGAGGCGAGCAGTACGTC. This translates into CASSPTDRGEQYV.

Only a few counts were recorded for this clone. The J gene is TRBJ2-3, the V gene TRBV11-2, with D possibly being TRBD2 (7 bases). Germline-derived CDR1 and CDR2 are SGHAT and FQNNGV. V lost 5 bases and J 2 bases, leaving 17 bases between the germline ends. The CDR3 covers 16 residues. Here the CDR3 reads CASSGTFGGPTDTQYF. CDR3 DNA: TGTGCCAGCAGCGGGACCTTCGGGGGGCCCACAGATACGCAGTATTTT.

V is TRBV11-3 and J is TRBJ2-1; 12 positions match TRBD1. J gave up 9 bases and V 5 bases, and 8 bases lay outside the gene matches. The CDR3 loop spans 15 amino acids. In germline, CDR1 is SGHNT, CDR2 YENEEA. CDR3 loop: CASSPGTGGQFEQFF. In DNA form, the CDR3 reads TGTGCCAGCAGCCCCGGGACAGGGGGCCAGTTTGAGCAGTTCTTC.

The genes are TRBV6-5 and TRBJ1-2; D is possibly TRBD1 (6 bases). From germline, CDR1 is MNHEY and CDR2 SVGAGI. The CDR3 consists of 15 residues. Between the trimmed V and J ends, which lost 5 bases and 0 bases, there was a span of 13 bases. CDR3 DNA: TGTGCCAGCAGTCCCCAGGGGATAGCTAACTATGGCTACACCTTC. This translates into CASSPQGIANYGYTF.

The chain joins TRBV20-1 to TRBJ1-1; D might be TRBD1 (5 bases). The CDR3 is 13 residues long. V lost 3 bases and J lost 8, with 16 bases in between. Germline CDR1 reads DFQATT; CDR2 reads SNEGSKA (reference sequence). CDR3 nucleotide sequence: TGCAGTGCTAGTCAGGACACGGTTTCCGAAGCTTTCTTT. As protein: CSASQDTVSEAFF.

J is TRBJ2-1 and V is TRBV7-9; TRBD2 is a possible D gene (5 bases). The germline CDR1 and CDR2 sequences are SEHNR and FQNEAQ (reference sequence). V shed 2 bases and J shed 6 bases, with 11 bases lying between them. The CDR3 runs 14 residues. The CDR3 region has the DNA TGTGCCAGCAGCTTACATGGACTGATCAATGAGCAGTTCTTC. This codes for CASSLHGLINEQFF.

The V gene is TRBV19, the J gene TRBJ1-1; perhaps TRBD1 as D (6 bases). Germline V gene data show CDR1 as LNHDA and CDR2 as SQIVND (reference sequence). This CDR3 comprises 14 residues. V lost 3 bases to trimming and J lost 4 bases, with 12 bases between them. The CDR3 sequence: CASSIREQGTEAFF. Written as DNA, the CDR3 is TGTGCCAGTAGTATTCGGGAACAGGGCACTGAAGCTTTCTTT.

This clone was counted a single time. The rearrangement uses TRBV29-1 and TRBJ2-7; possible D gene TRBD1, 6 bases. This CDR3 has 14 residues. V lost 4 bases and J lost 6, with 19 bases in between. Germline CDR1 SQVTM, CDR2 ANQGSEA. The CDR3 region has the DNA TGCAGCGTTGTGGTTAGCCAGGGGAGCCGCGAGCAGTACGTC. Translating gives CSVVVSQGSREQYV.

The V call is TRBV6-5, the J call TRBJ2-2; unclear D gene. Germline CDR1 is MNHEY and CDR2 is SVGAGI. Trimming took 1 base from V and 4 from J, leaving 10 bases between them. This CDR3 region has 15 residues. The CDR3 DNA follows: TGTGCCAGCAGTTACTTTTCATCCAGCACCGGGGAGCTGTTTTTT. It yields the protein CASSYFSSSTGELFF.